The 24 T cell receptor beta chains below come from one sample, sequenced in a study of CD8 T cells in Susac syndrome (dated by TCRdb to the late 2010s). The method behind the library was the immunoSEQ multiplex PCR assay. RNA was extracted using the RNeasy kit, and about 0.5 to 1 ug of the RNA was reverse transcribed with random hexamers. TCRdb reanalyzed the raw reads on its own, using fastp at Q25 for trimming and MiXCR for clone calling, and kept in-frame beta chains. Each CDR3 protein gets just one entry, which takes the most common genes and DNA from the rows behind it. This sample has about 150,000 distinct CDR3 sequences in its table, and roughly 95% of those were observed once. In total, the top ten clones hold around 0.08% of the sample. The sequencing sample was made of CD4+ T cells from PBMCs. These receptors came from a human donor with Susac syndrome.

This chain joins TRBV6-1 and TRBJ2-7, with 9 positions matching TRBD1. Germline V gene data show CDR1 as MNHNS and CDR2 as SASEGT. The trim removed 3 bases at V and 7 bases at J, leaving 10 bases unmatched. There are 15 residues in the CDR3. The CDR3 DNA sequence: TGTGCCAGCAGTGATCAGGGACAGGGCATGGGTGAGCAGTACTTC. It yields the protein CASSDQGQGMGEQYF.

The chain uses TRBV9 and TRBJ2-2; 9 nucleotides match TRBD2. The CDR3 has 16 residues. Germline CDR1 SGDLS, CDR2 YYNGEE. V shed 4 bases, J shed 3 bases, and the junction held 7 bases outside the gene matches. CDR3 in DNA: TGTGCCAGCAGCAAAGAAGGACTAGCGTACACCGGGGAGCTGTTTTTT. Protein: CASSKEGLAYTGELFF.

The chain combines TRBV5-6 with TRBJ1-1, with D unresolved. CDR3 length: 12 amino acids. V was clipped by 2 bases and J by 3 bases, with 5 bases between them. Germline V lookup: CDR1 SGHDT, CDR2 YYEEEE. CDR3 in amino acids: CASSLQHTEAFF. The CDR3 nucleotides are TGTGCCAGCAGCTTACAGCACACTGAAGCTTTCTTT. Full variable domain (remainder filled in from reference TRBV5-6 and TRBJ1-1): DAGVTQSPTHLIKTRGQQVTLRCSPKSGHDTVSWYQQALGQGPQFIFQYYEEEERQRGNFPDRFSGHQFPNYSSELNVNALLLGDSALYLCASSLQHTEAFFGQGTRLTVV.

The rearrangement uses TRBV29-1 and TRBJ1-1; D is unresolved. This CDR3 is 14 amino acids long. Deletions cut 4 bases from V and 7 bases from J, with 19 bases between. Germline loops: CDR1 SQVTM, CDR2 ANQGSEA. CDR3 sequence reads: CSVGNTRGSREAFF. CDR3 coding DNA: TGCAGCGTTGGGAATACCCGAGGCAGCCGTGAAGCTTTCTTT.

This chain joins TRBV12-3 or TRBV12-4 and TRBJ2-1, with 16 bases aligning to TRBD2. The CDR3 has 19 amino acids. V was clipped by 6 bases and J by 5 bases; unmatched bases: 13. For the CDR3, the DNA is TGTGCCAGCAGCCGGACGGGACTAGCGGGAGGGCCTATGGACAATGAGCAGTTCTTC. It is translated as CASSRTGLAGGPMDNEQFF.

The genes are TRBV29-1 and TRBJ1-4; D unresolved. The germline CDR1 and CDR2 sequences are SQVTM and ANQGSEA. V lost 4 bases and J lost 0, with 9 bases in between. CDR3 length: 14 amino acids. DNA for the CDR3: TGCAGCGTTGGTTCCACTGCAACTAATGAAAAACTGTTTTTT. Protein sequence: CSVGSTATNEKLFF.

This clonotype showed up just once. J is TRBJ2-7 and V is TRBV29-1; D not certain. CDR1 is SQVTM, CDR2 ANQGSEA, per germline. V was shortened by 3 bases and J by 4 bases, with 7 bases between the two germline ends. The CDR3 is made up of 11 amino acids. The CDR3 loop is CSVESGYEQYF. The CDR3 DNA follows: TGCAGCGTTGAGAGTGGTTACGAGCAGTACTTC.

The chain uses TRBV9 and TRBJ1-2; D gene ambiguous. The CDR3 contains 14 residues. From germline, CDR1 is SGDLS and CDR2 YYNGEE. The V end lost 4 bases, the J end lost 8 bases, and 18 bases lay between the germline ends. The CDR3 region has the DNA TGTGCCAGCAGCCCTCCCCCCCCTCTTATGGGCTACACCTTC. Its translation: CASSPPPPLMGYTF.

The chain recombines TRBV29-1 with TRBJ1-5; D perhaps matches TRBD1 (5 bases). In germline, CDR1 is SQVTM, CDR2 ANQGSEA. The CDR3 has 13 residues. With 3 bases removed from V and 5 bases from J, the gap between germline ends came to 11 bases. The CDR3 region is CSVEGGQDQPQHF. CDR3 nucleotides: TGCAGCGTTGAGGGGGGTCAGGATCAGCCCCAGCATTTT. Full variable domain (rest looked up from reference TRBV29-1 and TRBJ1-5): SAVISQKPSRDICQRGTSLTIQCQVDSQVTMMFWYRQQPGQSLTLIATANQGSEATYESGFVIDKFPISRPNLTFSTLTVSNMSPEDSSIYLCSVEGGQDQPQHFGDGTRLSIL.

The chain is built from TRBV20-1 and TRBJ1-2; D is unclear. The germline V gene encodes CDR1 DFQATT and CDR2 SNEGSKA (reference sequence). Trimming took off 6 bases at V and 6 bases at J, with 14 bases between the two ends. CDR3 length: 12 amino acids. CDR3 sequence (DNA): TGCAGTGCCCCCCCCGGGTATGATGGCTACACCTTC. It codes for CSAPPGYDGYTF.

The V gene is TRBV18, the J gene TRBJ2-5, with a weak D call TRBD2 (5 bases). Trimming removed 6 bases at V and 5 bases at J, with 13 bases between. The germline V gene encodes CDR1 KGHSH and CDR2 LQKENI. The CDR3 contains 13 residues. The CDR3 DNA sequence: TGTGCCAGCTCCCTCGGGGTGGCGGAGACCCAGTACTTC. It encodes CASSLGVAETQYF. The complete variable domain, with remaining parts taken from reference TRBV18 and TRBJ2-5, reads NAGVMQNPRHLVRRRGQEARLRCSPMKGHSHVYWYRQLPEEGLKFMVYLQKENIIDESGMPKERFSAEFPKEGPSILRIQQVVRGDSAAYFCASSLGVAETQYFGPGTRLLVL.

The rearrangement joins TRBV20-1 to TRBJ1-5, with a tentative D call TRBD1 (6 bases). The germline V gene encodes CDR1 DFQATT and CDR2 SNEGSKA (reference sequence). CDR3 length equals 17 residues. The germline V and J ends were trimmed by 0 bases and 1 base, with 16 bases remaining between them. In nucleotides, the CDR3 is TGCAGTGCTAGAGAACCCCCCCGGGGGGCAAGCAATCAGCCCCAGCATTTT. Translation gives CSAREPPRGASNQPQHF.

This clonotype was counted a few times. This sequence joins TRBV20-1 and TRBJ1-3, with a weak D call TRBD1 (6 bases). This CDR3 spans 12 amino acids. The ends were cut back, 6 bases at V and 2 bases at J, with 8 bases in the middle. CDR1 is DFQATT, CDR2 SNEGSKA, per germline (reference sequence). Written as DNA, the CDR3 is TGCAGTGCAACAGGGACTGGAAACACCATATATTTT. It is translated as CSATGTGNTIYF.

The chain employs TRBV20-1 and TRBJ1-1; 7 bases map to TRBD1. CDR1 is DFQATT and CDR2 is SNEGSKA in the germline V gene (reference sequence). Unmatched junction bases numbered 8, after V lost 3 bases and J lost 1 base. There are 15 residues in the CDR3. CDR3 sequence (DNA): TGCAGTGCTAGGAGAGCCAGGGGGGGGAACACTGAAGCTTTCTTT. This translates into CSARRARGGNTEAFF.

This clonotype has a single count. The rearrangement uses TRBV20-1 and TRBJ1-1, with D uncertain. Germline V lookup: CDR1 DFQATT, CDR2 SNEGSKA (reference sequence). The germline V and J ends were trimmed by 2 bases and 10 bases, with 8 bases remaining between them. The CDR3 covers 10 residues. The CDR3 sequence: CSARNSRAFF. CDR3 bases: TGCAGTGCTAGAAACAGCCGAGCTTTCTTT.

The chain joins TRBV29-1 to TRBJ1-1; D may be TRBD1 (6 bases). Looked up from germline, CDR1 is SQVTM and CDR2 is ANQGSEA. Trimming removed 5 bases at V and 0 bases at J, with 16 bases between. This CDR3 has 15 residues. CDR3 region: CSVNKNGQLNTEAFF. The DNA for the CDR3 is TGCAGCGTTAACAAAAACGGACAGCTGAACACTGAAGCTTTCTTT.

The rearrangement uses TRBV13 and TRBJ2-1; 13 bases match TRBD2. This CDR3 is built from 18 residues. After removal of 5 bases from V and 0 bases from J, the junction contained 7 bases not matched to a gene. Germline assignment: CDR1 PRHDT and CDR2 FYEKMQ (reference sequence). CDR3 bases: TGTGCCAGCAGCGGGGGACTAGCGGGGTCGAGCTCCTACAATGAGCAGTTCTTC. Translated, it gives CASSGGLAGSSSYNEQFF.

The chain carries TRBV12-3 or TRBV12-4 and TRBJ1-6; no firm D call. V was trimmed by 5 bases and J by 1 base, leaving 12 bases between them. The CDR3 is made up of 16 amino acids. CDR3 bases: TGTGCCAGCAGTAGGGCGAGTGGGTCCTATAATTCACCCCTCCACTTT. Amino acids: CASSRASGSYNSPLHF.

The V call is TRBV4-2, the J call TRBJ2-3; possible D gene TRBD2, 5 bases. Germline V gene lookup returns CDR1 LGHNA and CDR2 YNFKEQ. Trimming removed 1 base from V and 4 bases from J, with 12 bases in between. This CDR3 has 15 amino acids. The CDR3 is CASSQAWEQSDTQYF. Here the CDR3 DNA reads TGTGCCAGCAGCCAAGCCTGGGAGCAGTCAGATACGCAGTATTTT.

The chain has TRBV5-4 and TRBJ1-2; D remains unclear. Germline lookup yields CDR1 SGHNT and CDR2 YYREEE (reference sequence). The CDR3 sequence is 16 residues long. Trimming pared 0 bases from V and 4 bases from J, leaving 16 bases between. This CDR3 is CASSLGGGVIIYGYTF. In nucleotides, the CDR3 is TGTGCCAGCAGCTTGGGTGGTGGTGTGATCATCTATGGCTACACCTTC.

The chain has TRBV3-1 and TRBJ2-5, with TRBD2 matching 7 bases. J lost 4 bases, V lost 1 base, and 3 bases had no gene match. Germline lookup yields CDR1 LGHDT and CDR2 YNNKEL (reference sequence). The CDR3 loop spans 14 amino acids. The CDR3 region has the DNA TGTGCCAGCAGCCAAGCGGGGGGTGGAGAGACCCAGTACTTC. Translation gives CASSQAGGGETQYF.

This chain links TRBV5-1 with TRBJ1-2; no clear D gene. The germline V gene encodes CDR1 SGHRS and CDR2 YFSETQ. The V and J ends lost 4 bases and 0 bases respectively, with 10 bases between them. This CDR3 comprises 14 residues. The CDR3 sequence is CASSPSMANYGYTF. CDR3 nucleotide sequence: TGCGCCAGCAGCCCGTCAATGGCTAACTATGGCTACACCTTC. Full variable domain (rest looked up from reference TRBV5-1 and TRBJ1-2): KAGVTQTPRYLIKTRGQQVTLSCSPISGHRSVSWYQQTPGQGLQFLFEYFSETQRNKGNFPGRFSGRQFSNSRSEMNVSTLELGDSALYLCASSPSMANYGYTFGSGTRLTVV.

The CDR3 nucleotides read TGTGCCAGCTCCCGAGACAGGGCCTCTACCTACGAGCAGTACTTC. Amino acids: CASSRDRASTYEQYF. V and J are TRBV18 and TRBJ2-7; TRBD1 agrees at 7 bases. There are 15 residues in the CDR3. Germline lookup yields CDR1 KGHSH and CDR2 LQKENI. The V gene end was trimmed by 6 bases and the J gene end by 2 bases; junction bases not matched to a gene: 10.

This clonotype has just one count. This chain connects TRBV29-1 to TRBJ2-5; D is unresolved. V was pared by 7 bases and J by 2 bases, with 14 bases between. Germline-derived CDR1 and CDR2 are SQVTM and ANQGSEA. There are 13 residues in the CDR3. The CDR3 DNA is TGCAGCGCCCGTAGTTGGGTTCAAGAGACCCAGTACTTC. Translating gives CSARSWVQETQYF.